This paragraph covers one T cell receptor beta chain sequence. Its target is unknown. Random hexamers served to reverse transcribe roughly 0.5 to 1 ug RNA. Across 54 Vbeta and 13 Jbeta, TCR beta CDR3 was amplified with immunoSEQ multiplex PCR. TCRdb reprocessed the immunoSEQ multiplex PCR reads with MiXCR, giving one entry per CDR3 protein. The data show about 140,000 distinct CDR3 sequences, with more than 85% seen just once and 0.14% held by the top ten. Sequencing of TCR beta was performed on blood CD8+ T cells and on blood CD4+ T cells. The data were obtained in a study of CD8 T cells in Susac syndrome. Regarding the study as a whole: In Susac syndrome, CD4+ T cell repertoires lacked any clonal expansion. An acknowledgment was made by the study that its TCR sequencing and HLA analysis involved relatively few individuals.

The sample was CD4+ T cells from PBMCs. The TCR was taken from a human donor with Susac syndrome.

This CDR3 is CASRPGALDTQYF. The CDR3 bases are TGTGCCAGCAGACCGGGGGCACTTGATACGCAGTATTTT. This sequence joins TRBV27 and TRBJ2-3; possibly TRBD1 or TRBD2 for D (6 bases each). The CDR3 is 13 amino acids. Germline values: CDR1 MNHEY, CDR2 SMNVEV (reference sequence). The V end was cut by 6 bases, the J end by 6 bases, with 13 bases between.